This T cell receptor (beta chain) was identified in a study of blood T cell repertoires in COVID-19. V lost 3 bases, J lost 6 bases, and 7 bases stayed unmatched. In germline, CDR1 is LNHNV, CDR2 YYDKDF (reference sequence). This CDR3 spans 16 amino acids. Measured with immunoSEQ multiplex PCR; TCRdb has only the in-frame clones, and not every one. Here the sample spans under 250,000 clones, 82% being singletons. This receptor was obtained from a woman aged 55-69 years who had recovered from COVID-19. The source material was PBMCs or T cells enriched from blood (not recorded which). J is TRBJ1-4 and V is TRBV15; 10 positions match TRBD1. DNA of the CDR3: TGTGCCACCAGCAGTTTGAAGGGGACAGGGGATGAAAAACTGTTTTTT. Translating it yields CATSSLKGTGDEKLFF. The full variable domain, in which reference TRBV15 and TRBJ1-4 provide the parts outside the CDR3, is DAMVIQNPRYQVTQFGKPVTLSCSQTLNHNVMYWYQQKSSQAPKLLFHYYDKDFNNEADTPDNFQSRRPNTSFCFLDIRSPGLGDTAMYLCATSSLKGTGDEKLFFGSGTQLSVL.